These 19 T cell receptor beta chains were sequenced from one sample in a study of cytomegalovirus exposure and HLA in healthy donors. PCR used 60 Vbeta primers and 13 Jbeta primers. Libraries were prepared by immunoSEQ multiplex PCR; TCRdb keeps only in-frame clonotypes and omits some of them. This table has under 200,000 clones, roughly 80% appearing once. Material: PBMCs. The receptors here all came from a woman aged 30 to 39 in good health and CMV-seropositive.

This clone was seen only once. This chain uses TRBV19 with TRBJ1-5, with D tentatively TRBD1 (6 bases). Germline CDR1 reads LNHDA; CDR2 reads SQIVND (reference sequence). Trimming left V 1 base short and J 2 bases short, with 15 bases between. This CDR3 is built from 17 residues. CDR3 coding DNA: TGTGCCAGTAGTATAGGACTTCGGGACATCCGCAATCAGCCCCAGCATTTT. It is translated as CASSIGLRDIRNQPQHF. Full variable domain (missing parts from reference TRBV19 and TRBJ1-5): DGGITQSPKYLFRKEGQNVTLSCEQNLNHDAMYWYRQDPGQGLRLIYYSQIVNDFQKGDIAEGYSVSREKKESFPLTVTSAQKNPTAFYLCASSIGLRDIRNQPQHFGDGTRLSIL.

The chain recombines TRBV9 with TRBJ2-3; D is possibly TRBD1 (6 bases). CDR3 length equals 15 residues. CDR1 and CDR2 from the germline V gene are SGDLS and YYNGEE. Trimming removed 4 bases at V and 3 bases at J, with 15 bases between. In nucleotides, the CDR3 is TGTGCCAGCAGCCTCCGGTGGGGGCAGACAGATACGCAGTATTTT. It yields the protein CASSLRWGQTDTQYF.

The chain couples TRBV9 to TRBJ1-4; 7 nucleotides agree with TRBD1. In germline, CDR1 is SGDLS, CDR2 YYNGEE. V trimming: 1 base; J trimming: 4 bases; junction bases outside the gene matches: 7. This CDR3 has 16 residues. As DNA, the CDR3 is TGTGCCAGCAGCGTACGGACAGGACAGGATAATGAAAAACTGTTTTTT. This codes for CASSVRTGQDNEKLFF. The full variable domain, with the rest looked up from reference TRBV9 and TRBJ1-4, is DSGVTQTPKHLITATGQRVTLRCSPRSGDLSVYWYQQSLDQGLQFLIQYYNGEERAKGNILERFSAQQFPDLHSELNLSSLELGDSALYFCASSVRTGQDNEKLFFGSGTQLSVL.

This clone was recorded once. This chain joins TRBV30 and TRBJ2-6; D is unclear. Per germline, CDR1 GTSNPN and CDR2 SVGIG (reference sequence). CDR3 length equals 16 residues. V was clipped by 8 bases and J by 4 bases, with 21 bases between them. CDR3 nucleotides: TGTGCCCGAAGTTCTTCTGGAGCCGGCGGGGCCAACGTCCTGACTTTC. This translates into CARSSSGAGGANVLTF. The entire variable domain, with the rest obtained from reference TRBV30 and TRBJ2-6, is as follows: SQTIHQWPATLVQPVGSPLSLECTVEGTSNPNLYWYRQAAGRGLQLLFYSVGIGQISSEVPQNLSASRPQDRQFILSSKKLLLSDSGFYLCARSSSGAGGANVLTFGAGSRLTVL.

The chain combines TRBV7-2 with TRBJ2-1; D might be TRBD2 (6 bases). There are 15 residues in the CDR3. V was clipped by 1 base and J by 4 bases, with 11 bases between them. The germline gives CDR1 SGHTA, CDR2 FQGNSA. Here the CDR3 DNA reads TGTGCCAGCAGCTTAGGCCGGGAGAGTTACAATGAGCAGTTCTTC. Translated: CASSLGRESYNEQFF.

The CDR3 region is CASSFGTGQGNEKLFF. As DNA, the CDR3 is TGCGCCAGCAGCTTCGGAACGGGACAGGGTAATGAAAAACTGTTTTTT. The V and J genes are TRBV5-1 and TRBJ1-4; TRBD1 matches 9 bases. The CDR3 contains 16 residues. CDR1 SGHRS and CDR2 YFSETQ come from the germline V gene. The J segment lost 4 bases and the V segment lost 2 bases, leaving 6 bases of the junction unmatched.

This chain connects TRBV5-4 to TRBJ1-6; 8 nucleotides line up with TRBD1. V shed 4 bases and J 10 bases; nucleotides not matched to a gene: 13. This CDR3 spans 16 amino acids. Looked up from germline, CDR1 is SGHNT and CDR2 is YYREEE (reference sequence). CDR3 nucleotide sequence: TGTGCCAGCAGCAACAAAAATACAGGGGGTGGGTCACCCCTCCACTTT. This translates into CASSNKNTGGGSPLHF.

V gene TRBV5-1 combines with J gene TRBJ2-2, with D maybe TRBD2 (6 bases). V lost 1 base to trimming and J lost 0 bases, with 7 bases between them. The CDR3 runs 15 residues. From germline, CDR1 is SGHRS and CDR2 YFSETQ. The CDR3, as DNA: TGCGCCAGCAGCTTGAGGGACTCGAACACCGGGGAGCTGTTTTTT. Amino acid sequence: CASSLRDSNTGELFF.

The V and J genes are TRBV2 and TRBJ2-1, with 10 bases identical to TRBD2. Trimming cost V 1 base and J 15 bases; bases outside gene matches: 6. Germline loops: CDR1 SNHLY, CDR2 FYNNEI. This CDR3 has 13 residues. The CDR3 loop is CASSEERGGLRFF. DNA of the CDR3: TGTGCCAGCAGTGAAGAGCGGGGGGGCCTTCGGTTCTTC. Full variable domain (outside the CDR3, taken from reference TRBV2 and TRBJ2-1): EPEVTQTPSHQVTQMGQEVILRCVPISNHLYFYWYRQILGQKVEFLVSFYNNEISEKSEIFDDQFSVERPDGSNFTLKIRSTKLEDSAMYFCASSEERGGLRFFGPGTRLTVL.

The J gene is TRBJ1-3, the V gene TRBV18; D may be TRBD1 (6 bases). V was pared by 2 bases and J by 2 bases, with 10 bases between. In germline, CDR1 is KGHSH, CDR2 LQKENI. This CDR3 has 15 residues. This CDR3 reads CASSPTGLPGNTIYF. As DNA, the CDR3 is TGTGCCAGCTCACCAACAGGGTTACCTGGAAACACCATATATTTT.

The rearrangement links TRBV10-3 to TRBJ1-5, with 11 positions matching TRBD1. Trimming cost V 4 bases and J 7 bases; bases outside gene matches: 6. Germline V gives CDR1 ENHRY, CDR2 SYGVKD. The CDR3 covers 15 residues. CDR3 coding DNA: TGTGCCATCAGTGGGACAGGGGGCGCGGGGCAGCCCCAGCATTTT. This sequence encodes CAISGTGGAGQPQHF.

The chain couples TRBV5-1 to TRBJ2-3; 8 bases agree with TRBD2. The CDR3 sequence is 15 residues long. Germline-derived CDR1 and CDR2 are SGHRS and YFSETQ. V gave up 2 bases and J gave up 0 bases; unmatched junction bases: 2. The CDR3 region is CASSFSGASTDTQYF. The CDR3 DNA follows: TGCGCCAGCAGCTTTAGCGGGGCTAGCACAGATACGCAGTATTTT.

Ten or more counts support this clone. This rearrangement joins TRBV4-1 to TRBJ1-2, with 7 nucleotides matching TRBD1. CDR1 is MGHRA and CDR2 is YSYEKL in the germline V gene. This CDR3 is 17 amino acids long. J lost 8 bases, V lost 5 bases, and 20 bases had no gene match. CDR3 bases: TGCGCCAGCAGCGAAGGGACAGCGTTCCGGGTGAAGTCCGGCTACACCTTC. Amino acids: CASSEGTAFRVKSGYTF.

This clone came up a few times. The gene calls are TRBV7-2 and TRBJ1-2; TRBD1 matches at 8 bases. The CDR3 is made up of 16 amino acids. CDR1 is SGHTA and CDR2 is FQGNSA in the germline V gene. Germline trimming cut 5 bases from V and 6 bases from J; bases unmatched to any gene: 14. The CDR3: CASSPYSQGAYDGYTF. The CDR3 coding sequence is TGTGCCAGCAGCCCATACTCTCAGGGGGCGTATGATGGCTACACCTTC.

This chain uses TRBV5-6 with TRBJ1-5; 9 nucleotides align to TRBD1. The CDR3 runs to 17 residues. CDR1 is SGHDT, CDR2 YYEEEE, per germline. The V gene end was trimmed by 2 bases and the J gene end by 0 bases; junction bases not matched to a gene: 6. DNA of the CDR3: TGTGCCAGCAGCTTCAAACAGGGGGCAGATAGCAATCAGCCCCAGCATTTT. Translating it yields CASSFKQGADSNQPQHF.

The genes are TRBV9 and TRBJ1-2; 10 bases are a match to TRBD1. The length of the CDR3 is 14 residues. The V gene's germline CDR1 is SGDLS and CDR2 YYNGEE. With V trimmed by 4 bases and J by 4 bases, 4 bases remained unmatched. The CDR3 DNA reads TGTGCCAGCAGCTGGGACAGGGGTGGCTATGGCTACACCTTC. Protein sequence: CASSWDRGGYGYTF.

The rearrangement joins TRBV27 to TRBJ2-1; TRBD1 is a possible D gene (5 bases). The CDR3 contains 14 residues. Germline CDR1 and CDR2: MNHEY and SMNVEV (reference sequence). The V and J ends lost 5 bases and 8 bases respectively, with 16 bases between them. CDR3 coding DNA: TGTGCCAGCAGTCCCAGATCAGGGCTCTATGAGCAGTTCTTC. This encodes CASSPRSGLYEQFF.

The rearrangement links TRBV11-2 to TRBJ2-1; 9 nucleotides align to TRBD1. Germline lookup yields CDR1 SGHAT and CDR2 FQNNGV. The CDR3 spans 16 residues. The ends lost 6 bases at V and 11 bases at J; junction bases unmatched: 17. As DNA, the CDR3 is TGTGCCAGCAGTCCAGCCGACAGGGGGATTTTAGTAAAGCAGTTCTTC. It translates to CASSPADRGILVKQFF.

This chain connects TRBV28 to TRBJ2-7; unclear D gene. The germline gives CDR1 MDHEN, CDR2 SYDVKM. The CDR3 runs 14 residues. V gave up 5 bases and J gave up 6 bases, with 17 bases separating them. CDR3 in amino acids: CASSLLAGGFEQYF. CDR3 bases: TGTGCCAGCAGTCTCCTCGCCGGCGGTTTCGAGCAGTACTTC.